This paragraph reports one T cell receptor (beta chain). The antigen is not known. This CDR3 comprises 14 residues. Germline loops: CDR1 KGHSH, CDR2 LQKENI. Trimming shortened V by 1 base and J by 3 bases, and 8 bases separated the two germline ends. TCR beta rearrangements were amplified from peripheral blood genomic DNA. This specimen comes from a study of T cell repertoires in aging, cancer and after chemotherapy. About the study: The full dataset contained millions of TCR reads. Broader study findings: Loss of evenness, beyond lost richness, contributed to age-related TCR diversity decline in cancer patients. Median generation probability rose over the chemotherapy interval in each cancer cohort, suggesting rebound thymic output. Compared with age-matched healthy donors, untreated hematological or solid cancer patients showed higher blood TCR clonality.

TRB rearrangements spanning V, D and J were amplified using mixed TRB-A/B primers. One entry per CDR3 protein, called by TCRdb with MiXCR from the multiplex PCR reads. This table holds some 20,000 distinct CDR3 sequences, 35% to 40% found once. The material sequenced was blood. V gene TRBV18 combines with J gene TRBJ2-3; D tentatively fits TRBD1 or TRBD2 (5 bases each). This clonotype originated in a human donor with a solid tumor. The CDR3 spells CASSPRRETDTQYF. DNA for the CDR3: TGTGCCAGCTCACCACGCAGGGAGACAGATACGCAGTATTTT. Full variable domain (outside the CDR3, taken from reference TRBV18 and TRBJ2-3): NAGVMQNPRHLVRRRGQEARLRCSPMKGHSHVYWYRQLPEEGLKFMVYLQKENIIDESGMPKERFSAEFPKEGPSILRIQQVVRGDSAAYFCASSPRRETDTQYFGPGTRLTVL.